A selection of T cell receptor beta chains follows, all from one sample in a study of blood T cell repertoires in COVID-19. Here immunoSEQ multiplex PCR was the method, and the copy in TCRdb shows in-frame clones only, minus some. This table has about 250,000 clones, approximately 85% appearing once. The specimen sequenced was peripheral blood. These TCRs come from a woman of 80 years or more with COVID-19, enrolled during active disease. CDR3s include the opening cysteine and the closing phenylalanine or tryptophan. The D gene is left open where the match is weak. Where a row states a size, it is once, few, many or the class of an expanded clone; other rows omit it.

J,size,V,D,DNA,CDR3
TRBJ1-4,.,TRBV2,.,TGTGCCAGCAGTGAAGAATCAGGTCGTAATGAAAAACTGTTTTTT,CASSEESGRNEKLFF
TRBJ1-6,.,TRBV20-1,.,TGCAGTGCTAGTAGGGATGCGGGTGCCTATAATTCACCCCTCCACTTT,CSASRDAGAYNSPLHF
TRBJ2-3,.,TRBV24-1,.,TGTGCCACCAGTGTTTATAGCGGTTACACAGATACGCAGTATTTT,CATSVYSGYTDTQYF
TRBJ2-2,.,TRBV18,.,TGTGCCAGCTCACCACAAAGACTGGAGAACACCGGGGAGCTGTTTTTT,CASSPQRLENTGELFF
TRBJ1-4,.,TRBV7-8,TRBD1,TGTGCCAGCAGCCCTGTCCCGGGACAGGTTCGCGGTGAAAAACTGTTTTTT,CASSPVPGQVRGEKLFF
TRBJ1-2,.,TRBV18,.,TGTGCCAGCTCCCTCACCCAGGATACAGGCTACACCTTC,CASSLTQDTGYTF
TRBJ1-2,.,TRBV28,.,TGTGCCAGCACTTCCGCTAACTATGGCTACACCTTC,CASTSANYGYTF
TRBJ1-1,.,TRBV15,TRBD1,TGTGCCACCAGCATCGACAGGGGGAAGAACACTGAAGCTTTCTTT,CATSIDRGKNTEAFF
TRBJ2-6,once,TRBV6-5,.,TGTGCCACCACTGGCTCTGGGGCCAACGTCCTGACTTTC,CATTGSGANVLTF
TRBJ1-2,.,TRBV2,TRBD1,TGTGCCAGCAGGACAGGGAGTCTTAACTATGGCTACACCTTC,CASRTGSLNYGYTF
TRBJ2-5,.,TRBV29-1,TRBD1,TGCAGCGTTTCGCGACAGGGGGAGACCCAGTACTTC,CSVSRQGETQYF
TRBJ2-4,.,TRBV10-3,.,TGTGCCATCAGTGAGACAGGAGACAAAAACATTCAGTACTTC,CAISETGDKNIQYF
TRBJ1-3,.,TRBV19,.,TGTGCCAGTAGTGCTCAGGGATCTGGAAACACCATATATTTT,CASSAQGSGNTIYF
TRBJ1-6,.,TRBV2,.,TGTGCCAGCAGTGCCAGGGAGGGCAATTCACCCCTCCACTTT,CASSAREGNSPLHF
TRBJ1-1,.,TRBV5-1,.,TGCGCCAGCAGCTATTGGAGTCAAAACACTGAAGCTTTCTTT,CASSYWSQNTEAFF
TRBJ1-1,.,TRBV7-9,.,TGTGCCAGCAGCTCTCAGGGTTTAAGGGCTTTCTTT,CASSSQGLRAFF